Each of the 21 T cell receptor beta chains below was sequenced from the same sample in a study of T cell responses to AZD1222 COVID-19 vaccine. Data came from immunoSEQ multiplex PCR; TCRdb stores just in-frame clones and leaves some out. This sample has about 86,000 clones; around 89% occur once, and the top ten carry 9% to 13%. Material: peripheral blood, obtained 28 days after the second AZD1222 dose. All receptors derive from an adult who received the AZD1222 COVID-19 vaccine.

This rearrangement joins TRBV19 to TRBJ2-1; 12 bases match TRBD2. Germline lookup yields CDR1 LNHDA and CDR2 SQIVND (reference sequence). V was clipped by 3 bases and J by 1 base; unmatched bases: 10. This CDR3 region has 19 residues. The CDR3 reads CASSIGGLAGGGSYNEQFF. As DNA, the CDR3 is TGTGCCAGTAGTATCGGAGGGCTAGCGGGAGGGGGGTCCTACAATGAGCAGTTCTTC.

The rearrangement links TRBV27 to TRBJ2-1; 13 bases line up with TRBD2. This CDR3 has 19 amino acids. Germline CDR1 MNHEY, CDR2 SMNVEV (reference sequence). With V trimmed by 6 bases and J by 4 bases, 15 bases remained unmatched. CDR3 DNA sequence: TGTGCCAGCAGCCGCCACCCCCGGACTAGCGGGAGTCAATACAATGAGCAGTTCTTC. Residues: CASSRHPRTSGSQYNEQFF.

The V and J genes are TRBV5-1 and TRBJ2-1, with 10 nucleotides matching TRBD1. In germline, CDR1 is SGHRS, CDR2 YFSETQ. The CDR3 loop spans 16 amino acids. V lost 4 bases, J lost 8 bases, and 12 bases stayed unmatched. The CDR3 spells CASSPAVRQGADEQFF. The CDR3 nucleotides are TGCGCCAGCAGCCCCGCCGTGAGACAGGGGGCCGATGAGCAGTTCTTC.

V and J are TRBV4-1 and TRBJ2-1, with D possibly matching TRBD2 (7 bases). Germline V gives CDR1 MGHRA, CDR2 YSYEKL. This CDR3 is built from 16 residues. The germline V and J ends were trimmed by 4 bases and 4 bases, with 17 bases remaining between them. In nucleotides, the CDR3 is TGCGCCAGCAGCCTTGACGGGGGGCGCCTTTACAATGAGCAGTTCTTC. It encodes CASSLDGGRLYNEQFF.

This clone was observed a few times. This chain connects TRBV6-6 to TRBJ2-5; a weak D match, TRBD2 (6 bases). The CDR3 covers 14 residues. Germline lookup yields CDR1 MNHNY and CDR2 SVGAGI (reference sequence). V shed 7 bases and J shed 3 bases, with 15 bases lying between them. The CDR3 protein is CASTTLRGKETQYF. The CDR3 nucleotides are TGTGCCAGCACTACCCTACGGGGGAAAGAGACCCAGTACTTC.

This clone came up once. This chain connects TRBV4-3 to TRBJ2-6; D perhaps matches TRBD1 (5 bases). Trimming took 1 base from V and 2 from J, leaving 12 bases between them. This CDR3 spans 17 amino acids. The germline V gene encodes CDR1 LGHNA and CDR2 YSLEER. CDR3 amino acids: CASSQAAGNPGANVLTF. The DNA for the CDR3 is TGCGCCAGCAGCCAAGCTGCAGGGAACCCTGGGGCCAACGTCCTGACTTTC.

This rearrangement joins TRBV4-1 to TRBJ2-5; no firm D call. Between the trimmed V and J ends, which lost 0 bases and 3 bases, there was a span of 2 bases. This CDR3 is 12 amino acids long. CDR1 and CDR2 from the germline V gene are MGHRA and YSYEKL. CDR3 DNA: TGCGCCAGCAGCCAAGATAAAGAGACCCAGTACTTC. Its translation: CASSQDKETQYF.

The chain uses TRBV3-1 (or the pseudogene TRBV3-2) and TRBJ1-1, with D possibly being TRBD1 (5 bases). V lost 2 bases to trimming and J lost 11 bases, with 15 bases between them. Germline V CDR1 and CDR2: LGHDT, YNNKEL (reference sequence). This CDR3 spans 13 amino acids. The CDR3 DNA sequence: TGTGCCAGCAGCCAAATCCCGGGACTTGAGGCTTTCTTT. Its protein is CASSQIPGLEAFF.

The J gene is TRBJ2-7, the V gene TRBV9; TRBD1 might be the D (6 bases). There are 13 residues in the CDR3. The germline V gene has CDR1 SGDLS and CDR2 YYNGEE. Trimming left V 4 bases short and J 3 bases short, with 11 bases between. CDR3 DNA sequence: TGTGCCAGCAGCTTCGGACAGAACTACGAGCAGTACTTC. Translated, it gives CASSFGQNYEQYF.

The rearrangement links TRBV29-1 to TRBJ2-7; TRBD2 matches at 9 bases. CDR1 is SQVTM, CDR2 ANQGSEA, per germline. The CDR3 runs 12 residues. V gave up 6 bases and J gave up 2 bases; unmatched junction bases: 2. The chain's CDR3 is CSVVAGAYEQYF. Here the CDR3 DNA reads TGCAGCGTCGTAGCGGGAGCCTACGAGCAGTACTTC.

This clone was observed a single time. The rearrangement uses TRBV18 and TRBJ2-2, with D unresolved. The CDR3 contains 14 residues. V gave up 2 bases and J gave up 9 bases, with 13 bases separating them. CDR1 KGHSH and CDR2 LQKENI come from the germline V gene. For the CDR3, the DNA is TGTGCCAGCTCACCAGCGAGCTCCCCCAGGGAGCTGTTTTTT. It yields the protein CASSPASSPRELFF.

The DNA of the CDR3 is TGTGCCAGCAGTTACTCGAATCACGGTAACTATGGCTACACCTTC. Residues: CASSYSNHGNYGYTF. This chain connects TRBV6-5 to TRBJ1-2; no firm D call. Trimming cost V 0 bases and J 1 base, with 9 bases left between them. This CDR3 spans 15 amino acids. Per germline, CDR1 MNHEY and CDR2 SVGAGI.

The chain couples TRBV3-1 (or the pseudogene TRBV3-2) to TRBJ1-1; no clear D. The V and J ends lost 2 bases and 1 base respectively, with 11 bases between them. Per the germline V gene, CDR1 is LGHDT and CDR2 is YNNKEL (reference sequence). CDR3 size: 15 residues. CDR3 region: CASSQLQFPNTEAFF. Here the CDR3 DNA reads TGTGCCAGCAGCCAACTACAGTTTCCGAACACTGAAGCTTTCTTT.

The chain combines TRBV6-5 with TRBJ2-1, with D maybe TRBD1 (6 bases). The V gene's germline CDR1 is MNHEY and CDR2 SVGAGI. CDR3 size: 14 residues. V shed 4 bases and J shed 9 bases, with 16 bases lying between them. The CDR3 DNA reads TGTGCCAGCAGTTTGACTCAAGGGGGTAGTGAGCAGTTCTTC. Its translation is CASSLTQGGSEQFF.

This chain joins TRBV5-1 and TRBJ1-6, with no clear D. The V end lost 0 bases, the J end lost 5 bases, and 6 bases lay between the germline ends. This CDR3 spans 14 amino acids. Germline values: CDR1 SGHRS, CDR2 YFSETQ. The CDR3 is CASSLGQDNSPLHF. In DNA form, the CDR3 reads TGCGCCAGCAGCTTGGGTCAGGATAATTCACCCCTCCACTTT.

The gene calls are TRBV7-9 and TRBJ2-7; TRBD1 or TRBD2 may be the D gene (6 bases each). V lost 4 bases and J lost 0, with 10 bases in between. This CDR3 region has 14 residues. Per germline, CDR1 SEHNR and CDR2 FQNEAQ (reference sequence). The CDR3 DNA is TGTGCCAGCAGCTGGGGGGCCCGCTCCTACGAGCAGTACTTC. Residues: CASSWGARSYEQYF. Filled out from reference TRBV7-9 and TRBJ2-7, the complete variable domain reads DTGVSQNPRHKITKRGQNVTFRCDPISEHNRLYWYRQTLGQGPEFLTYFQNEAQLEKSRLLSDRFSAERPKGSFSTLEIQRTEQGDSAMYLCASSWGARSYEQYFGPGTRLTVT.

CDR3 nucleotide sequence: TGTGCCAGCCTCGAAGGAACAGGGACCTATAATTCACCCCTCCACTTT. This encodes CASLEGTGTYNSPLHF. J is TRBJ1-6 and V is TRBV2; the D gene is possibly TRBD1 (6 bases). This CDR3 region has 16 residues. Trimming stripped 8 bases from V and 2 bases from J, with 16 bases between. Germline V lookup: CDR1 SNHLY, CDR2 FYNNEI.

This chain connects TRBV18 to TRBJ2-3; 7 nucleotides agree with TRBD1. With 5 bases clipped from V and 3 bases from J, the junction kept 2 bases outside the gene matches. The length of the CDR3 is 13 residues. Germline V lookup: CDR1 KGHSH, CDR2 LQKENI. The DNA of the CDR3 is TGTGCCAGCTCAACCAGGGGGACAGATACGCAGTATTTT. This sequence encodes CASSTRGTDTQYF.

The chain recombines TRBV14 with TRBJ2-7, with D uncertain. V lost 3 bases and J 0 bases, leaving 6 bases between the germline ends. The CDR3 length is 13 residues. The germline CDR1 and CDR2 sequences are SGHDN and FVKESK. The CDR3 region has the DNA TGTGCCAGCAGCCAGGGTCCCTCCTACGAGCAGTACTTC. Residues: CASSQGPSYEQYF.

The rearrangement uses TRBV5-6 and TRBJ2-2; no clear D. Trimming removed 5 bases from V and 8 bases from J, with 7 bases in between. CDR3 length equals 11 residues. Germline CDR1 reads SGHDT; CDR2 reads YYEEEE. The CDR3 DNA reads as TGTGCCAGCAGTTTTCTGGGGGAGCTGTTTTTT. Translated: CASSFLGELFF.

For the CDR3, the DNA is TGCGCCAGCAGCTTGGAGCCGACAGCCTCCTACGAGCAGTACTTC. As protein: CASSLEPTASYEQYF. J is TRBJ2-7 and V is TRBV5-1; weak D call: TRBD1 (5 bases). The CDR3 is made up of 15 amino acids. CDR1 SGHRS and CDR2 YFSETQ come from the germline V gene. Trimming took 0 bases from V and 0 from J, leaving 10 bases between them.